This T cell receptor beta chain was found in a study of T cells expressing NK-cell markers. The CDR3 loop spans 15 amino acids. CDR1 and CDR2 (germline): SGHTA, FQGTGA. TCRdb re-called the 5' RACE reads, yielding one record per CDR3 amino acid sequence without DNA. This sample contains some 140,000 distinct CDR3 sequences. The rearrangement joins TRBV7-3 to TRBJ2-1; TCRdb lists TRBD1, though no DNA is available to test this call. The receptor comes from a woman aged 50 to 60 in good health. The sequencing sample was made of blood T cells: a sorted CD56 or NKG2C T cell subset, CD4+ or CD8+ T cells, or bulk PBMC T cells (not recorded which). Here the CDR3 reads CASSLQTGMYNEQFF.